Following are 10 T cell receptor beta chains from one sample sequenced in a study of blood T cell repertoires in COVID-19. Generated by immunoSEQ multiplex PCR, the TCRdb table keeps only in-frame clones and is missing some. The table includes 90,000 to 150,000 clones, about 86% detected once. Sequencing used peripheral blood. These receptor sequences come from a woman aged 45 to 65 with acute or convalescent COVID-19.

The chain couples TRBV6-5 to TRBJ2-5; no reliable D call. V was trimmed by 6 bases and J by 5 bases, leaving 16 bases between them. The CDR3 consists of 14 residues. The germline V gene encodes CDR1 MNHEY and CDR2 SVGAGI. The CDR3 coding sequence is TGTGCCAGCAGACTCGGTCCCCTCGTGGAGACCCAGTACTTC. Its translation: CASRLGPLVETQYF.

The CDR3 is CASSPDRNGYTF. In DNA, the CDR3 is TGTGCCAGCTCACCAGACAGGAATGGCTACACCTTC. The V gene is TRBV18, the J gene TRBJ1-2; tentative D call: TRBD1 (6 bases). V gave up 2 bases and J gave up 6 bases, with 7 bases separating them. Germline CDR1 KGHSH, CDR2 LQKENI. The CDR3 is 12 residues long.

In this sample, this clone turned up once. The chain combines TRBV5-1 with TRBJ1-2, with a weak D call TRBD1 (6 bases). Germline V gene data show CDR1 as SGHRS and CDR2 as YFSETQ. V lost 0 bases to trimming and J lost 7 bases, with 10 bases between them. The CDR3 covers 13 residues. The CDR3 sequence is CASSLGQEIGYTF. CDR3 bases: TGCGCCAGCAGCTTGGGACAGGAGATTGGCTACACCTTC.

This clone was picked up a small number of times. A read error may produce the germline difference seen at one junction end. The CDR3 reads CASSLSFQALF. CDR3 DNA sequence: TGTGCCAGCAGTTTATCGTTTCAGGCCCTCTTC. This chain connects TRBV27 to TRBJ1-2; D is ambiguous. Germline V gene sequence: CDR1 MNHEY, CDR2 SMNVEV (reference sequence). The CDR3 runs to 11 residues.

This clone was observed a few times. CDR3 protein: CASSLDGSRMNTEAFF. Written as DNA, the CDR3 is TGTGCCAGCAGTCTGGATGGGAGCCGGATGAACACTGAAGCTTTCTTT. This rearrangement joins TRBV4-2 to TRBJ1-1; D unresolved. CDR1 and CDR2 from the germline V gene are LGHNA and YNFKEQ. Trimming removed 6 bases from V and 0 bases from J, with 17 bases in between. CDR3 length: 16 residues.

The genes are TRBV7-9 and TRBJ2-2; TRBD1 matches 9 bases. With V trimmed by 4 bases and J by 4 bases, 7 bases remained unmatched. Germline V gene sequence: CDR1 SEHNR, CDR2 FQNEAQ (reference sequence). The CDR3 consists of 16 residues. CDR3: CASSSRQGVGTGELFF. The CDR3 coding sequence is TGTGCCAGCAGCTCGCGACAGGGGGTGGGCACCGGGGAGCTGTTTTTT. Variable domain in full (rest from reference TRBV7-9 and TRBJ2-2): DTGVSQNPRHKITKRGQNVTFRCDPISEHNRLYWYRQTLGQGPEFLTYFQNEAQLEKSRLLSDRFSAERPKGSFSTLEIQRTEQGDSAMYLCASSSRQGVGTGELFFGEGSRLTVL.

CDR3 nucleotide sequence: TGTGCCAGCAGCCAAGGGGCCCCCTATGGCTACACCTTC. Protein: CASSQGAPYGYTF. The V gene is TRBV6-5, the J gene TRBJ1-2, with D possibly being TRBD1 (5 bases). The V gene's germline CDR1 is MNHEY and CDR2 SVGAGI. V was shortened by 6 bases and J by 4 bases, with 12 bases between the two germline ends. The CDR3 runs 13 residues.

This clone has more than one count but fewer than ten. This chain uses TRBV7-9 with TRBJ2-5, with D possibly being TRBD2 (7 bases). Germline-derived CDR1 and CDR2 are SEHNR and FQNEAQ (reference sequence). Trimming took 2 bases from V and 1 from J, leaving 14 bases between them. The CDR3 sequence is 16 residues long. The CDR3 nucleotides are TGTGCCAGCAGCTTAATTGGGGCGGGGGCCCAAGAGACCCAGTACTTC. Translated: CASSLIGAGAQETQYF.

CDR3 residues: CAWSVGGGEETQYF. In nucleotides, the CDR3 is TGTGCCTGGAGTGTAGGCGGGGGGGAGGAGACCCAGTACTTC. V and J are TRBV30 and TRBJ2-5, with 9 bases that match TRBD2. This CDR3 region has 14 residues. V lost 0 bases and J lost 5; bases outside the gene matches: 4. Germline-derived CDR1 and CDR2 are GTSNPN and SVGIG (reference sequence).

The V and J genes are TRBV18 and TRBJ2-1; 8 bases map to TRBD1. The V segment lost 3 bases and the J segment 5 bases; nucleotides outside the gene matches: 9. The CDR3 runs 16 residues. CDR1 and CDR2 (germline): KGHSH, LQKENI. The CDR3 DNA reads TGTGCCAGCTCACCCCAGGGGGCGGTAAAACACAATGAGCAGTTCTTC. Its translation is CASSPQGAVKHNEQFF. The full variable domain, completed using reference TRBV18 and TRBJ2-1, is NAGVMQNPRHLVRRRGQEARLRCSPMKGHSHVYWYRQLPEEGLKFMVYLQKENIIDESGMPKERFSAEFPKEGPSILRIQQVVRGDSAAYFCASSPQGAVKHNEQFFGPGTRLTVL.